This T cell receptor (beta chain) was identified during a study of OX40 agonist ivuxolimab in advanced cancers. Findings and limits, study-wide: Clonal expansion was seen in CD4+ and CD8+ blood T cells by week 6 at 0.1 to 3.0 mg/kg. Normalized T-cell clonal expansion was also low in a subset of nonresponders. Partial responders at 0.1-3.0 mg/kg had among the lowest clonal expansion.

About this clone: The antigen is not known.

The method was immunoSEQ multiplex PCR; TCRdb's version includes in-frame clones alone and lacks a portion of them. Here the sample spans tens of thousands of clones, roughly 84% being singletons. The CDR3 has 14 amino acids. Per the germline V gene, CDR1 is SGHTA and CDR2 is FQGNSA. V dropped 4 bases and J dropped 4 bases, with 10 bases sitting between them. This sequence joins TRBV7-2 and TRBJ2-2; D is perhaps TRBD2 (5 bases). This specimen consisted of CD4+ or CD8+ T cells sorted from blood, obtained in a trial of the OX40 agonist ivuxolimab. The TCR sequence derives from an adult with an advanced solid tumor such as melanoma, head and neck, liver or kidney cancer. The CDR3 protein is CASSSDFRTGELFF. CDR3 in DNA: TGTGCCAGCAGCTCGGACTTCCGCACCGGGGAGCTGTTTTTT.